This entry describes one T cell receptor beta chain. Its antigen is unidentified. This table comes from immunoSEQ multiplex PCR, and its TCRdb copy is limited to in-frame clones, with some not included. The sample consists of approximately 2,600 clones, 70% to 90% of them appearing once. These data are taken from a study of brain metastases from non-small cell lung cancer. Germline loops: CDR1 LGHDT, CDR2 YNNKEL (reference sequence). The V gene end was trimmed by 4 bases and the J gene end by 4 bases; junction bases not matched to a gene: 7. CDR3 length: 15 amino acids. Findings and caveats of the study: Brain metastases had lower T-cell infiltration than primary tumors. Brain metastases shared most TCR repertoire with primaries, with sparse T cells.

The sequenced sample was primary lung tumor tissue. The chain recombines TRBV3-1 (or the pseudogene TRBV3-2) with TRBJ2-5; 9 bases align to TRBD2. This TCR came from a donor older than 35 with non-small cell lung cancer. CDR3 sequence reads: CASSPEGREGETQYF. The CDR3 nucleotides are TGTGCCAGCAGCCCAGAGGGGCGGGAGGGAGAGACCCAGTACTTC.